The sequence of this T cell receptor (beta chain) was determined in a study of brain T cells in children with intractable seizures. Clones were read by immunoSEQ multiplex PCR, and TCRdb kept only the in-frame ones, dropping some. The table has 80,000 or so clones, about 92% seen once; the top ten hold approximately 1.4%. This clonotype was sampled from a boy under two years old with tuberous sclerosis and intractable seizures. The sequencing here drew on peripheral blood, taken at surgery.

The CDR3 loop is CASSLVSAAEAFF. The CDR3 DNA sequence: TGTGCCAGCAGCTTAGTGAGTGCTGCTGAAGCTTTCTTT. The chain recombines TRBV7-9 with TRBJ1-1; D gene uncertain. The CDR3 covers 13 residues. The germline V and J ends were trimmed by 1 base and 6 bases, with 9 bases remaining between them. Germline CDR1 SEHNR, CDR2 FQNEAQ (reference sequence).